These 24 T cell receptor beta chains originate from one sample sequenced in a study of regulatory T cells in long-lasting Graves disease. In building TCR beta libraries, iRepertoire HTBI primers were used together with Arm-PCR of CDR3 regions. TCRdb passed the multiplex PCR reads through MiXCR, listing each CDR3 protein once. The profile shows hundreds of thousands of distinct CDR3 sequences, 15% to 20% of them singletons. The time point is: newly diagnosed GD, antithyroid drugs for less than 3 months. The authors made the TCR library using RNA they extracted from PBMCs. These data were also filed under a second study, of T cells in Graves' hyperthyroidism and ophthalmopathy.

The sample consisted of peripheral blood mononuclear cells (PBMCs), taken at new diagnosis, from a patient treated with antithyroid drugs. These receptors all come from a woman in her thirties with Graves disease.

A few counts support this clonotype. The rearrangement joins TRBV20-1 to TRBJ1-4; D is uncertain. Trimming removed 1 base from V and 0 bases from J, with 6 bases in between. The CDR3 spans 14 residues. Per germline, CDR1 DFQATT and CDR2 SNEGSKA (reference sequence). The CDR3 DNA is TGCAGTGCTAGAGGCGAAGCAACTAATGAAAAACTGTTTTTT. This codes for CSARGEATNEKLFF.

CDR3 region: CASSLARGNYNEQFF. The CDR3 region has the DNA TGTGCCAGCAGTTTGGCGCGGGGAAACTACAATGAGCAGTTCTTC. The chain carries TRBV28 and TRBJ2-1, with a possible D match to TRBD2 (6 bases). The CDR3 sequence is 15 residues long. V lost 3 bases to trimming and J lost 3 bases, with 12 bases between them. Per germline, CDR1 MDHEN and CDR2 SYDVKM.

This clonotype has more than one count but fewer than ten. This chain links TRBV14 with TRBJ2-3, with 9 bases identical to TRBD2. With 0 bases clipped from V and 2 bases from J, the junction kept 15 bases outside the gene matches. The CDR3 is made up of 20 amino acids. CDR1 and CDR2 from the germline V gene are SGHDN and FVKESK. CDR3 nucleotide sequence: TGTGCCAGCAGCCAAGACAGCCGAGTAGCGGGAGAGGGTCCCACAGATACGCAGTATTTT. It specifies CASSQDSRVAGEGPTDTQYF.

As to this clonotype: This may come from a read error, since a much larger clone is one base off. This chain joins TRBV6-2 or TRBV6-3 and TRBJ1-2, with D hard to call. V lost 6 bases and J lost 2, with 16 bases in between. CDR3 size: 15 residues. Germline V gene lookup returns CDR1 MNHEY and CDR2 SVGEGT. CDR3 region: CASRTLSAINYGYTF. DNA for the CDR3: TGTGCCAGCAGGACCCTATCGGCTATCAACTATGGCTACACCTTC.

The chain recombines TRBV2 with TRBJ1-2, with unresolved D. Trimming took 2 bases from V and 4 from J, leaving 14 bases between them. This CDR3 is built from 15 residues. Germline lookup yields CDR1 SNHLY and CDR2 FYNNEI. CDR3 sequence: CASSEFTGGSYGYTF. The CDR3 bases are TGTGCCAGCAGTGAATTTACCGGTGGCAGCTATGGCTACACCTTC.

The rearrangement links TRBV20-1 to TRBJ2-7, with D possibly TRBD1 on 6 matching bases. The CDR3 is 14 amino acids. Looked up from germline, CDR1 is DFQATT and CDR2 is SNEGSKA (reference sequence). Deletions cut 6 bases from V and 3 bases from J, with 18 bases between. The CDR3: CSAPDLTGSYEQYF. In nucleotides, the CDR3 is TGCAGTGCGCCCGATTTAACAGGGAGCTACGAGCAGTACTTC.

This clonotype was counted ten times or more. The CDR3, as DNA: TGCAGTGCTAGTGAGCGGGAGCCCTACGAGCAGTACTTC. As protein: CSASEREPYEQYF. V usage is TRBV20-1 and J usage is TRBJ2-7; 8 positions match TRBD2. Germline CDR1 is DFQATT and CDR2 is SNEGSKA (reference sequence). The ends lost 3 bases at V and 2 bases at J; junction bases unmatched: 3. This CDR3 is 13 amino acids long.

There are many counts of this clonotype. The CDR3 here is CASSEWTGLQLHGYTF. DNA of the CDR3: TGTGCCAGCAGCGAATGGACAGGGCTTCAGCTACATGGCTACACCTTC. This sequence joins TRBV5-5 and TRBJ1-2, with 8 bases lining up with TRBD1. Trimming cost V 4 bases and J 6 bases; bases outside gene matches: 14. This CDR3 is 16 amino acids long. Germline lookup yields CDR1 SGHKS and CDR2 YYEKEE (reference sequence). The complete variable domain, with remaining parts taken from reference TRBV5-5 and TRBJ1-2, reads DAGVTQSPTHLIKTRGQQVTLRCSPISGHKSVSWYQQVLGQGPQFIFQYYEKEERGRGNFPDRFSARQFPNYSSELNVNALLLGDSALYLCASSEWTGLQLHGYTFGSGTRLTVV.

This clonotype was seen ten or more times. The V and J genes are TRBV10-3 and TRBJ2-1, with 9 positions matching TRBD2. This CDR3 is 16 amino acids long. Losses at the gene ends were 6 bases for V and 6 bases for J; bases not matched to a gene: 12. Germline CDR1 and CDR2: ENHRY and SYGVKD. The CDR3 spells CAISAGGGRAFNEQFF. For the CDR3, the DNA is TGTGCCATCAGCGCCGGAGGCGGGAGGGCCTTCAATGAGCAGTTCTTC.

This clonotype was counted only a few times. As DNA, the CDR3 is TGTGCCACCAGCAGACTCAGGGGCGGGGCTGGGGCCAACGTCCTGACTTTC. Residues: CATSRLRGGAGANVLTF. The rearrangement uses TRBV15 and TRBJ2-6, with D perhaps given as TRBD1 or TRBD2 (6 bases each). There are 17 residues in the CDR3. V was cut by 2 bases and J by 2 bases, with 13 bases left in between. CDR1 and CDR2 (germline): LNHNV, YYDKDF (reference sequence).

On this clonotype itself: At one boundary the junction diverges from the germline segment, which might be a read error. This chain joins TRBV6-9 and TRBJ2-1; D perhaps matches TRBD2 (6 bases). The CDR3 spans 15 residues. The germline V gene has CDR1 MNHGY and CDR2 SVAAGI. CDR3 sequence reads: CVSSSGTFTYNEQFF. In DNA form, the CDR3 reads TGTGTCAGCAGTTCCGGGACTTTTACCTACAATGAGCAGTTCTTC.

The sample holds many counts of this clonotype. The chain joins TRBV28 to TRBJ2-3; D possibly corresponds to TRBD2 (7 bases). The germline CDR1 and CDR2 sequences are MDHEN and SYDVKM. The length of the CDR3 is 14 residues. Trimming removed 5 bases at V and 4 bases at J, with 13 bases between. The DNA of the CDR3 is TGTGCCAGCAGTGCTGGGGGGGCCGCAGATACGCAGTATTTT. Protein sequence: CASSAGGAADTQYF.

This clonotype has a handful of counts. The rearrangement links TRBV27 to TRBJ2-3; D gene uncertain. Trimming removed 2 bases from V and 2 bases from J, with 14 bases in between. This CDR3 has 16 residues. In germline, CDR1 is MNHEY, CDR2 SMNVEV (reference sequence). CDR3 sequence reads: CASSLGVVLVTDTQYF. CDR3 bases: TGTGCCAGCAGTTTAGGTGTAGTCCTGGTCACAGATACGCAGTATTTT.

The chain employs TRBV25-1 and TRBJ1-4; no definite D call. V lost 0 bases, J lost 7 bases, and 21 bases lay in between. The germline V gene encodes CDR1 MGHDK and CDR2 SYGVNS. The CDR3 length is 18 residues. CDR3 DNA: TGTGCCAGCAGTGAATATGGAGGATCGTACGTTGTACCTGAAAAACTGTTTTTT. It encodes CASSEYGGSYVVPEKLFF.

This clonotype was counted many times. V and J are TRBV28 and TRBJ2-1; no clear D. The V gene's germline CDR1 is MDHEN and CDR2 SYDVKM. CDR3 size: 15 residues. Trimming took off 1 base at V and 7 bases at J, with 14 bases between the two ends. The CDR3 region is CASSLLGSNSNEQFF. In DNA form, the CDR3 reads TGTGCCAGCAGTTTATTAGGATCGAACAGTAATGAGCAGTTCTTC.

J is TRBJ1-6 and V is TRBV27, with 8 positions matching TRBD1. The CDR3 extends over 15 amino acids. Trimming at V came to 6 bases and at J to 7 bases, leaving 8 bases not matched to a gene. CDR1 and CDR2 from the germline V gene are MNHEY and SMNVEV (reference sequence). The CDR3 bases are TGTGCCAGCAGACCGGACAGGGTCGAGAATTCACCCCTCCACTTT. Translating it yields CASRPDRVENSPLHF.

This clonotype was picked up one time. V gene TRBV20-1 combines with J gene TRBJ2-1, with 13 bases fitting TRBD2. This CDR3 has 16 residues. Germline CDR1 and CDR2: DFQATT and SNEGSKA (reference sequence). The ends lost 3 bases at V and 13 bases at J; junction bases unmatched: 15. The DNA for the CDR3 is TGCAGTGCTAGGCCCGCCGGGACTAGCGGGACAGGGTGTCAGTTCTTC. It is translated as CSARPAGTSGTGCQFF.

This sequence joins TRBV12-3 or TRBV12-4 and TRBJ2-5; tentatively, D is TRBD1 (5 bases). V lost 3 bases and J lost 3, with 20 bases in between. This CDR3 has 17 amino acids. The CDR3 DNA sequence: TGTGCCAGCAGTTTTAGGCAGGGCTTTAGTATTAAAGAGACCCAGTACTTC. It translates to CASSFRQGFSIKETQYF.

With respect to this clonotype: A much larger clone lies one base from this, so it may be a read error. V and J are TRBV20-1 and TRBJ1-1; 8 bases agree with TRBD1. The CDR3 loop spans 15 amino acids. With 1 base clipped from V and 6 bases from J, the junction kept 10 bases outside the gene matches. CDR1 DFQATT and CDR2 SNEGSKA come from the germline V gene (reference sequence). The CDR3 sequence is CSARGIWDRTAEAFF. The CDR3 nucleotides read TGCAGTGCTAGAGGGATTTGGGACAGGACCGCTGAAGCTTTCTTT.

Worth noting for this clonotype: At one end the junction does not follow the germline gene, possibly because of a read error. This chain connects TRBV19 to TRBJ2-1, with 8 bases identical to TRBD2. Looked up from germline, CDR1 is LNHDA and CDR2 is SQIVND (reference sequence). This CDR3 region has 15 residues. CDR3 protein: CASSNPGLGNNEQLF. DNA of the CDR3: TGTGCCAGTAGCAACCCGGGACTAGGTAACAATGAGCAGCTCTTC.

The sample holds many counts of this clonotype. This chain links TRBV19 with TRBJ1-1; perhaps TRBD1 as D (5 bases). V lost 6 bases, J lost 3 bases, and 11 bases lay in between. The CDR3 length is 13 residues. Per the germline V gene, CDR1 is LNHDA and CDR2 is SQIVND (reference sequence). The CDR3 DNA follows: TGTGCCAGTAGCGCCGGGGGGTACACTGAAGCTTTCTTT. Translated: CASSAGGYTEAFF.

This clonotype was seen repeatedly, ten times or more. The chain is built from TRBV12-3 or TRBV12-4 and TRBJ1-2, with 8 nucleotides matching TRBD1. CDR3 length equals 14 residues. The junction had 6 bases not matched to a gene; V was cut back by 5 bases and J by 4 bases. The CDR3: CASSPQTGGYGYTF. The CDR3 DNA follows: TGTGCCAGCAGTCCTCAAACAGGGGGCTATGGCTACACCTTC.

This clonotype was counted ten times or more. The chain links TRBV7-8 to TRBJ2-3; D is unclear. The germline CDR1 and CDR2 sequences are SGHVS and FQNEAQ. The ends were cut back, 6 bases at V and 1 base at J, with 8 bases in the middle. The CDR3 covers 13 residues. The CDR3 sequence: CASSPARTDTQYF. The CDR3 DNA sequence: TGTGCCAGCAGTCCAGCCCGCACAGATACGCAGTATTTT.

The table lists this clonotype with a few counts. The V gene is TRBV11-2, the J gene TRBJ1-3; TRBD1 is a possible D gene (6 bases). The CDR3 sequence is 15 residues long. Per germline, CDR1 SGHAT and CDR2 FQNNGV. Trimming pared 5 bases from V and 2 bases from J, leaving 13 bases between. DNA for the CDR3: TGTGCCAGCAGCCTGGACAGCCTAACTGGAAACACCATATATTTT. This sequence encodes CASSLDSLTGNTIYF.